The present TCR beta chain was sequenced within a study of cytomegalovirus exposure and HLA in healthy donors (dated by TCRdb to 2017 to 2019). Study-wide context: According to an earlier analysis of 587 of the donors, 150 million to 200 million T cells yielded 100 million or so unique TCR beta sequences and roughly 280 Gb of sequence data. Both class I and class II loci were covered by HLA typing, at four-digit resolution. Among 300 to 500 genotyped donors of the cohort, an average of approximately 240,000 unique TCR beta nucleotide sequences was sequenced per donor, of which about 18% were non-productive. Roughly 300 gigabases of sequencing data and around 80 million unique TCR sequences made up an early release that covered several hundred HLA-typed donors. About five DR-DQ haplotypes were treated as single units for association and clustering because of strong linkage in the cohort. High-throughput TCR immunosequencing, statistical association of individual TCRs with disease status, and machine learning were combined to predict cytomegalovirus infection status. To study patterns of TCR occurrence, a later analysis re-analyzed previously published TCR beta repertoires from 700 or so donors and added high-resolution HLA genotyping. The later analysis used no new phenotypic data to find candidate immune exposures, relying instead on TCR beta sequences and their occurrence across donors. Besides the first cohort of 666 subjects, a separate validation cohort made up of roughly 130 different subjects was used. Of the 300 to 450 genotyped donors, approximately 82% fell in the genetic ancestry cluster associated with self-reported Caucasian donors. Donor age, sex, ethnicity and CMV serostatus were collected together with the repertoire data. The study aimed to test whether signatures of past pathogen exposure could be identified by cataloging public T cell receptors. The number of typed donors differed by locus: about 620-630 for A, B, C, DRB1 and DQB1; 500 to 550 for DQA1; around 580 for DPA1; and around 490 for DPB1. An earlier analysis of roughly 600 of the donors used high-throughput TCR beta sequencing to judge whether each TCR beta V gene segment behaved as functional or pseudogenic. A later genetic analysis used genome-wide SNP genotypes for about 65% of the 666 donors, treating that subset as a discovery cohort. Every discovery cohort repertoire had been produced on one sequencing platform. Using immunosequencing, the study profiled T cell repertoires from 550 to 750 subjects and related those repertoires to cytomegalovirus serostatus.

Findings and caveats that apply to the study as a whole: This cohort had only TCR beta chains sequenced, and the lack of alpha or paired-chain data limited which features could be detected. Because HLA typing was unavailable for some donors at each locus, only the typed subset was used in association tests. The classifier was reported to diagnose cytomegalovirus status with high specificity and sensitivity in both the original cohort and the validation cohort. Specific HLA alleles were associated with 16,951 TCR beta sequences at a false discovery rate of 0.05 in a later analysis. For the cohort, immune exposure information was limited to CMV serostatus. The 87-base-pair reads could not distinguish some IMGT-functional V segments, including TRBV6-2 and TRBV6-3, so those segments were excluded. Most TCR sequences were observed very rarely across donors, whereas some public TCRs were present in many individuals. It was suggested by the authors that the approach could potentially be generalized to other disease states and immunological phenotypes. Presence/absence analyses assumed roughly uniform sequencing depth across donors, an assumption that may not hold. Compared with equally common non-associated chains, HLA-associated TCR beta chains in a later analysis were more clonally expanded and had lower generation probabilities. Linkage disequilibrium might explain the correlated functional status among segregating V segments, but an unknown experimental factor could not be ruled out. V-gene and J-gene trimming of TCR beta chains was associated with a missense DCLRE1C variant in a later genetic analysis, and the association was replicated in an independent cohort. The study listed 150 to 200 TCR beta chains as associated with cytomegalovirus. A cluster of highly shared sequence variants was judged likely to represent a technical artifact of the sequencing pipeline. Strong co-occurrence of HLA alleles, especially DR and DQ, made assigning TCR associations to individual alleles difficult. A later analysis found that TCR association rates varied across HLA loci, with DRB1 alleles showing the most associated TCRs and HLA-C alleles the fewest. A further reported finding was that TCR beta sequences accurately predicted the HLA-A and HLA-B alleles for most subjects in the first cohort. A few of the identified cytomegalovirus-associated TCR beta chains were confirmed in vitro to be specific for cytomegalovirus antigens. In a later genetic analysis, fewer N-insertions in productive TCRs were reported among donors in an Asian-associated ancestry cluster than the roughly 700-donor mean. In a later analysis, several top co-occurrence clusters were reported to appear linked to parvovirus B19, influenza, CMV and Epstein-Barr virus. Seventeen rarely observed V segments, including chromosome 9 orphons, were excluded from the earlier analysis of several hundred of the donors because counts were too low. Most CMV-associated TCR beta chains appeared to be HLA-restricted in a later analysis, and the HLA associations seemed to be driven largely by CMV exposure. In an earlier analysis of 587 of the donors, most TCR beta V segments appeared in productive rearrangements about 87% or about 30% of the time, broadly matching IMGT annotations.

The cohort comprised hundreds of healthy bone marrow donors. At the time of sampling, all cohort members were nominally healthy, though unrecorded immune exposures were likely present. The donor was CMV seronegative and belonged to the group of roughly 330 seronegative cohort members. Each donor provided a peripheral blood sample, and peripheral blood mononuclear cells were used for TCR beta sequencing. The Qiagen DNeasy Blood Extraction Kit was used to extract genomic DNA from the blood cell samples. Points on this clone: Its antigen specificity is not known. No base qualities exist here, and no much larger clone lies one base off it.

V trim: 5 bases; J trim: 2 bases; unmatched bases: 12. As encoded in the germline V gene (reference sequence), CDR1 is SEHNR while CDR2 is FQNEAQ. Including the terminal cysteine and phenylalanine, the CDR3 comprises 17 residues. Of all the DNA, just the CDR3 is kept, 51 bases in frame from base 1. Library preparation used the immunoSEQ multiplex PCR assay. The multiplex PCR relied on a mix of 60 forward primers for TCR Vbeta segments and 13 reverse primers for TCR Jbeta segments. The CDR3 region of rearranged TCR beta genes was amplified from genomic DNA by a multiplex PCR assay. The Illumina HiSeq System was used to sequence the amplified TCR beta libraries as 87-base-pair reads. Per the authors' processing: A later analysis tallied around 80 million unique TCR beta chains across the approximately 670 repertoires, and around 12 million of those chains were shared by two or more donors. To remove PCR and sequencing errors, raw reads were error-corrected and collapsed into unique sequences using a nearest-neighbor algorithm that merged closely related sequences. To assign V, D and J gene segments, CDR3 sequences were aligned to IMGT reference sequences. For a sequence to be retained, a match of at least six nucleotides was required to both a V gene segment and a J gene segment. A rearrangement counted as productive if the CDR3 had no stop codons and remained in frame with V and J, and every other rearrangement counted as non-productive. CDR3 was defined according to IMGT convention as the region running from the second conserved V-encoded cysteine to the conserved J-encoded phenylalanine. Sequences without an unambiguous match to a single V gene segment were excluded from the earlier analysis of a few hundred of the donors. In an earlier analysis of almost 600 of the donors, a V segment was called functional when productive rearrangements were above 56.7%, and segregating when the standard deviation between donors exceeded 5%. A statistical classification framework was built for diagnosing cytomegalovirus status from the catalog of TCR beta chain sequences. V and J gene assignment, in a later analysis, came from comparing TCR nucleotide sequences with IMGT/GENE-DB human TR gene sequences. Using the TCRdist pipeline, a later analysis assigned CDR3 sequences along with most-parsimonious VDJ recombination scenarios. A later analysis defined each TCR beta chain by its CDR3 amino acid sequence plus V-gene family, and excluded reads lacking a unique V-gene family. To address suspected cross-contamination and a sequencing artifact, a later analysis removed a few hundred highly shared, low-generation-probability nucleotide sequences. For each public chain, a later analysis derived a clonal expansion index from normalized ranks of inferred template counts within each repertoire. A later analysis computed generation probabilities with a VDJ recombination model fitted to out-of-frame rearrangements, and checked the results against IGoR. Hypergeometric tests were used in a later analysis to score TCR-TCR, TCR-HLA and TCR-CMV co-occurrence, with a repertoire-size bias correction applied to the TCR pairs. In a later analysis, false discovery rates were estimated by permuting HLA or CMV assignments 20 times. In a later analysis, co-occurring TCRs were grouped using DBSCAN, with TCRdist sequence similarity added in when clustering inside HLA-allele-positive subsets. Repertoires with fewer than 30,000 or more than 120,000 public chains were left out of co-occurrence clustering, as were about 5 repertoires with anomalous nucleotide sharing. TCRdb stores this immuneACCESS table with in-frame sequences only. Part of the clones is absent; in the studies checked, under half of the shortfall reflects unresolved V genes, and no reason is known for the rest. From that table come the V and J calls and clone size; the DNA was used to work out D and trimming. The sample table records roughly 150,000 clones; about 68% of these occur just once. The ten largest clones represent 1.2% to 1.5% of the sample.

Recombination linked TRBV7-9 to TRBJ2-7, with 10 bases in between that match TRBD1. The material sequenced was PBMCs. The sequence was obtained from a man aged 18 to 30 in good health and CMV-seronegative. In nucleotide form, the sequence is TGTGCCAGCAGCGCTAGGACAGGGGGGGGCTCCCCCTACGAGCAGTACTTC. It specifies CASSARTGGGSPYEQYF.